The 9 T cell receptor beta chains in this list originate from one sample, sequenced in a study of blood T cell repertoires in COVID-19. The method was immunoSEQ multiplex PCR; TCRdb's version includes in-frame clones alone and lacks a portion of them. The sample has 250,000 to 350,000 clones; roughly 86% are singletons. The sequencing sample was made of peripheral blood. The receptors come from a young woman with COVID-19, enrolled during active disease.

The table lists this clone with a count of one. CDR3 sequence reads: CASSLTTNAEGGRTDTQYF. The DNA for the CDR3 is TGTGCCAGCAGCCTAACTACGAACGCGGAAGGGGGAAGAACAGATACGCAGTATTTT. V and J are TRBV5-7 and TRBJ2-3; a possible D gene is TRBD1 (6 bases). TRBV5-7 is an ORF, and what it does is uncertain. The CDR3 runs to 19 residues. Trimming left V 4 bases short and J 3 bases short, with 27 bases between.

The chain recombines TRBV4-1 with TRBJ2-3; D is ambiguous. There are 13 residues in the CDR3. Germline V gene data show CDR1 as MGHRA and CDR2 as YSYEKL. V was shortened by 4 bases and J by 4 bases, with 9 bases between the two germline ends. For the CDR3, the DNA is TGCGCCAGCAGCCTTTTAGATCCAGATACGCAGTATTTT. It translates to CASSLLDPDTQYF.

This chain uses TRBV20-1 with TRBJ1-6; the D gene is possibly TRBD1 (5 bases). The germline V gene encodes CDR1 DFQATT and CDR2 SNEGSKA (reference sequence). V dropped 6 bases and J dropped 13 bases, with 13 bases sitting between them. The CDR3 has 11 amino acids. Here the CDR3 DNA reads TGCAGTGCAACCAGGGCGGTTCCCCTCCACTTT. This gives the protein CSATRAVPLHF.

The genes are TRBV6-5 and TRBJ1-5, with D uncertain. Trimming took 2 bases from V and 6 from J, leaving 8 bases between them. The CDR3 is 13 amino acids. Germline values: CDR1 MNHEY, CDR2 SVGAGI. The CDR3 DNA reads as TGTGCCAGCAGTTACATTGCGGGTCAGCCCCAGCATTTT. This translates into CASSYIAGQPQHF.

The V and J genes are TRBV5-1 and TRBJ1-2; D perhaps matches TRBD1 (6 bases). The germline CDR1 and CDR2 sequences are SGHRS and YFSETQ. V was clipped by 5 bases and J by 8 bases, with 10 bases between them. CDR3 size: 11 residues. As DNA, the CDR3 is TGCGCCAGCAGGTCAGGGGACGGCTACACCTTC. This translates into CASRSGDGYTF.

The chain carries TRBV6-5 and TRBJ2-7; D is undetermined. Trimming left V 2 bases short and J 4 bases short, with 9 bases between. CDR1 MNHEY and CDR2 SVGAGI come from the germline V gene. This CDR3 contains 13 residues. For the CDR3, the DNA is TGTGCCAGCAGTTACAGCGCAAGTTACGAGCAGTACTTC. It yields the protein CASSYSASYEQYF.

The V and J genes are TRBV10-1 and TRBJ2-7, with 10 bases that match TRBD1. The CDR3 extends over 17 amino acids. Germline V gene lookup returns CDR1 WNHNN and CDR2 SYGVQD (reference sequence). The junction had 9 bases not matched to a gene; V was cut back by 0 bases and J by 4 bases. The CDR3 region is CASSESGGQGGFYEQYF. CDR3 bases: TGCGCCAGCAGTGAGTCAGGCGGACAGGGGGGATTTTACGAGCAGTACTTC.

The chain links TRBV10-2 to TRBJ2-7; D perhaps matches TRBD1 (5 bases). Germline-derived CDR1 and CDR2 are WSHSY and SAAADI. This CDR3 comprises 13 residues. Trimming cost V 7 bases and J 3 bases, with 13 bases left between them. The CDR3 here is CASTETDRYEQYF. For the CDR3, the DNA is TGCGCCAGCACCGAGACAGACCGCTACGAGCAGTACTTC.

The chain is built from TRBV2 and TRBJ2-7; TRBD1 matches at 8 bases. The CDR3 is made up of 14 amino acids. V was pared by 10 bases and J by 2 bases, with 10 bases of the junction left unmatched. The germline V gene has CDR1 SNHLY and CDR2 FYNNEI. Here the CDR3 reads CATTSTGAAYEQYF. CDR3 in DNA: TGTGCCACCACCTCGACAGGGGCCGCCTACGAGCAGTACTTC.